The 27 T cell receptor beta chains below come from one sample, sequenced in a study of cytomegalovirus exposure and HLA in healthy donors. Assay: immunoSEQ multiplex PCR; the TCRdb copy retains only in-frame clones and omits some. The repertoire consists of fewer than 120,000 clones, with around 89% occurring once and the leading ten covering about 1.5%. Sequencing input: PBMCs. Receptors originate from a woman in her twenties or thirties in good health and CMV-seropositive.

This clone was detected a few times. The gene calls are TRBV4-1 and TRBJ1-2; tentatively, D is TRBD1 (5 bases). Trimming stripped 1 base from V and 7 bases from J, with 10 bases between. Germline CDR1 MGHRA, CDR2 YSYEKL. The CDR3 has 13 residues. Here the CDR3 DNA reads TGCGCCAGCAGCCAAGGACAAGGGGCTGGCTACACCTTC. This codes for CASSQGQGAGYTF.

The chain employs TRBV4-2 and TRBJ1-2, with D tentatively TRBD1 (6 bases). The CDR3 length is 16 residues. CDR1 LGHNA and CDR2 YNFKEQ come from the germline V gene. V lost 0 bases and J lost 5, with 16 bases in between. The CDR3: CASSQDSPQGIYGYTF. The CDR3 DNA follows: TGTGCCAGCAGCCAAGATTCTCCGCAGGGGATATATGGCTACACCTTC.

The rearrangement links TRBV27 to TRBJ1-5; 8 positions match TRBD1. This CDR3 contains 13 residues. V lost 2 bases to trimming and J lost 7 bases; unmatched junction nucleotides: 1. Looked up from germline, CDR1 is MNHEY and CDR2 is SMNVEV (reference sequence). The chain's CDR3 is CASSLTGGQPQHF. In DNA, the CDR3 is TGTGCCAGCAGTTTAACAGGGGGACAGCCCCAGCATTTT.

The gene calls are TRBV4-2 and TRBJ2-5; 14 bases agree with TRBD2. V was clipped by 1 base and J by 5 bases; unmatched bases: 9. The germline CDR1 and CDR2 sequences are LGHNA and YNFKEQ. This CDR3 spans 18 amino acids. The chain's CDR3 is CASSQGLAGGRGLETQYF. The CDR3 DNA follows: TGTGCCAGCAGCCAAGGACTAGCGGGGGGGCGAGGATTGGAGACCCAGTACTTC.

This sequence joins TRBV7-9 and TRBJ1-2; tentatively, D is TRBD1 (6 bases). Trimming took off 3 bases at V and 3 bases at J, with 8 bases between the two ends. This CDR3 contains 13 residues. The germline V gene has CDR1 SEHNR and CDR2 FQNEAQ (reference sequence). The CDR3 region has the DNA TGTGCCAGCAGCTTCACAGGGTACTATGGCTACACCTTC. Its translation: CASSFTGYYGYTF.

This clone has only a few counts. This chain joins TRBV15 and TRBJ1-2; D ambiguous. Trimming left V 0 bases short and J 4 bases short, with 3 bases between. Germline-derived CDR1 and CDR2 are LNHNV and YYDKDF (reference sequence). The CDR3 consists of 12 residues. The CDR3 spells CATSRDRYGYTF. The CDR3 DNA is TGTGCCACCAGCAGAGACCGCTATGGCTACACCTTC.

This rearrangement joins TRBV6-5 to TRBJ2-3; TRBD1 might be the D (5 bases). The CDR3 runs to 15 residues. Germline V gene data show CDR1 as MNHEY and CDR2 as SVGAGI. V shed 5 bases and J shed 5 bases, with 17 bases lying between them. CDR3 bases: TGTGCCAGCAGTCCCTCACAGGCGATGGGAGATACGCAGTATTTT. It codes for CASSPSQAMGDTQYF.

The chain employs TRBV9 and TRBJ2-3; D possibly corresponds to TRBD1 (5 bases). The CDR3 covers 15 residues. V shed 3 bases and J shed 4 bases, with 15 bases lying between them. Looked up from germline, CDR1 is SGDLS and CDR2 is YYNGEE. The DNA of the CDR3 is TGTGCCAGCAGCGCGAGGCCCGACAGCGCAGATACGCAGTATTTT. Translation gives CASSARPDSADTQYF.

This chain uses TRBV4-1 with TRBJ1-6; the D gene is possibly TRBD1 (6 bases). V was cut by 1 base and J by 5 bases, with 12 bases left in between. Germline V gives CDR1 MGHRA, CDR2 YSYEKL. This CDR3 is built from 16 residues. In DNA form, the CDR3 reads TGCGCCAGCAGCCAAGCCTGGACAGTAGATAATTCACCCCTCCACTTT. It encodes CASSQAWTVDNSPLHF.

The chain carries TRBV27 and TRBJ1-1, with 9 nucleotides matching TRBD1. V lost 10 bases and J lost 4; bases outside the gene matches: 10. Germline values: CDR1 MNHEY, CDR2 SMNVEV (reference sequence). The CDR3 covers 14 residues. The CDR3 protein is CATQSTGGITEAFF. In DNA form, the CDR3 reads TGTGCCACCCAATCGACAGGGGGGATCACTGAAGCTTTCTTT.

The CDR3 is CASSLAGTENGYTF. For the CDR3, the DNA is TGTGCCAGCAGCTTAGCCGGGACAGAAAATGGCTACACCTTC. V and J are TRBV7-2 and TRBJ1-2; 7 nucleotides line up with TRBD1. CDR3 length equals 14 residues. Germline CDR1 and CDR2: SGHTA and FQGNSA. The V gene end was trimmed by 0 bases and the J gene end by 6 bases; junction bases not matched to a gene: 4.

This chain connects TRBV5-1 to TRBJ1-1, with TRBD1 identical over 7 bases. The germline V gene encodes CDR1 SGHRS and CDR2 YFSETQ. The CDR3 runs 14 residues. Germline trimming cut 2 bases from V and 7 bases from J; bases unmatched to any gene: 8. The DNA of the CDR3 is TGCGCCAGCAGCTTAGGACAGGTAACGAATGAAGCTTTCTTT. Amino acid sequence: CASSLGQVTNEAFF.

The chain uses TRBV2 and TRBJ1-4; TRBD1 might be the D (6 bases). Trimming left V 2 bases short and J 8 bases short, with 12 bases between. CDR3 length: 14 amino acids. Germline CDR1 and CDR2: SNHLY and FYNNEI. The CDR3 loop is CASSERAGDEKLFF. The CDR3 DNA sequence: TGTGCCAGCAGTGAAAGGGCAGGGGACGAAAAACTGTTTTTT.

The chain combines TRBV9 with TRBJ2-1; TRBD2 matches 10 bases. This CDR3 contains 17 residues. The germline gives CDR1 SGDLS, CDR2 YYNGEE. The J segment lost 6 bases and the V segment lost 0 bases, leaving 9 bases of the junction unmatched. The CDR3 bases are TGTGCCAGCAGCGTAGATCCTCTAGCGGGAGTACGCAATGAGCAGTTCTTC. It codes for CASSVDPLAGVRNEQFF. The whole variable domain, remainder taken from reference TRBV9 and TRBJ2-1, is DSGVTQTPKHLITATGQRVTLRCSPRSGDLSVYWYQQSLDQGLQFLIQYYNGEERAKGNILERFSAQQFPDLHSELNLSSLELGDSALYFCASSVDPLAGVRNEQFFGPGTRLTVL.

The chain couples TRBV2 to TRBJ1-3; D unclear. From germline, CDR1 is SNHLY and CDR2 FYNNEI. Trimming removed 6 bases from V and 0 bases from J, with 3 bases in between. The CDR3 is made up of 12 amino acids. CDR3 amino acids: CASSGSGNTIYF. The CDR3, as DNA: TGTGCCAGCAGCGGCTCTGGAAACACCATATATTTT. The full variable domain, its missing parts supplied by reference TRBV2 and TRBJ1-3, is EPEVTQTPSHQVTQMGQEVILRCVPISNHLYFYWYRQILGQKVEFLVSFYNNEISEKSEIFDDQFSVERPDGSNFTLKIRSTKLEDSAMYFCASSGSGNTIYFGEGSWLTVV.

This clone was detected only once. The chain has TRBV10-2 and TRBJ1-5, with 9 bases lining up with TRBD1. After removal of 2 bases from V and 5 bases from J, the junction contained 4 bases not matched to a gene. This CDR3 region has 15 residues. CDR1 is WSHSY, CDR2 SAAADI, per germline. CDR3 DNA sequence: TGCGCCAGCAGTGAGGGACAGGGGACCTATCAGCCCCAGCATTTT. Residues: CASSEGQGTYQPQHF.

Here the CDR3 reads CASTIDRGVHYGYTF. The CDR3, as DNA: TGCGCCAGCACCATAGACAGGGGGGTCCACTATGGCTACACCTTC. V gene TRBV5-1 combines with J gene TRBJ1-2; TRBD1 matches at 9 bases. V was clipped by 6 bases and J by 3 bases; unmatched bases: 9. Germline V lookup: CDR1 SGHRS, CDR2 YFSETQ. The CDR3 has 15 residues.

The chain combines TRBV6-5 with TRBJ1-1, with no clear D. V lost 2 bases to trimming and J lost 12 bases, with 10 bases between them. The CDR3 totals 11 residues. Germline-derived CDR1 and CDR2 are MNHEY and SVGAGI. CDR3 sequence reads: CASSYAGGSFF. CDR3 nucleotides: TGTGCCAGCAGTTACGCGGGAGGATCTTTCTTT.

The rearrangement joins TRBV5-4 to TRBJ1-4, with D uncertain. The CDR3 sequence is 11 residues long. Looked up from germline, CDR1 is SGHNT and CDR2 is YYREEE (reference sequence). V lost 0 bases, J lost 12 bases, and 6 bases lay in between. The CDR3 sequence: CASSLGSELFF. CDR3 sequence (DNA): TGTGCCAGCAGCTTGGGCTCGGAACTGTTTTTT.

The J gene is TRBJ2-5, the V gene TRBV4-3, with 8 positions matching TRBD2. Looked up from germline, CDR1 is LGHNA and CDR2 is YSLEER. V was clipped by 1 base and J by 2 bases; unmatched bases: 12. This CDR3 contains 18 residues. The CDR3 spells CASSQGRGGNIIQETQYF. The CDR3 nucleotides are TGCGCCAGCAGCCAAGGTCGGGGGGGGAACATAATACAAGAGACCCAGTACTTC.

The genes are TRBV5-1 and TRBJ2-7; unclear D gene. Trimming took off 0 bases at V and 3 bases at J, with 4 bases between the two ends. CDR3 length: 12 residues. Germline loops: CDR1 SGHRS, CDR2 YFSETQ. Written as DNA, the CDR3 is TGCGCCAGCAGCTTGGACGGCTACGAGCAGTACTTC. Its translation: CASSLDGYEQYF.

This chain connects TRBV18 to TRBJ2-7; weak D call: TRBD1 (6 bases). The CDR3 runs 13 residues. The ends were cut back, 4 bases at V and 5 bases at J, with 12 bases in the middle. Germline assignment: CDR1 KGHSH and CDR2 LQKENI. CDR3 sequence (DNA): TGTGCCAGCTCACAGATGGCAGGGGACGAGCAGTACTTC. Protein product: CASSQMAGDEQYF. The whole variable domain, filled in from reference TRBV18 and TRBJ2-7, reads NAGVMQNPRHLVRRRGQEARLRCSPMKGHSHVYWYRQLPEEGLKFMVYLQKENIIDESGMPKERFSAEFPKEGPSILRIQQVVRGDSAAYFCASSQMAGDEQYFGPGTRLTVT.

The rearrangement joins TRBV7-2 to TRBJ2-7; perhaps TRBD1 as D (5 bases). The CDR3 sequence is 13 residues long. The V and J ends lost 3 bases and 5 bases respectively, with 11 bases between them. The germline V gene has CDR1 SGHTA and CDR2 FQGNSA. The CDR3 loop reads CASSFAGRNEQYF. The CDR3 DNA reads as TGTGCCAGCAGCTTCGCAGGGCGAAACGAGCAGTACTTC. The full variable domain, completed using reference TRBV7-2 and TRBJ2-7, is GAGVSQSPSNKVTEKGKDVELRCDPISGHTALYWYRQSLGQGLEFLIYFQGNSAPDKSGLPSDRFSAERTGGSVSTLTIQRTQQEDSAVYLCASSFAGRNEQYFGPGTRLTVT.

V usage is TRBV18 and J usage is TRBJ1-4, with TRBD1 matching over 10 bases. Germline V gives CDR1 KGHSH, CDR2 LQKENI. The junction had 2 bases not matched to a gene; V was cut back by 3 bases and J by 1 base. This CDR3 contains 16 residues. CDR3 nucleotides: TGTGCCAGCTCACCGGGACAGGGGCTAACTAATGAAAAACTGTTTTTT. Residues: CASSPGQGLTNEKLFF.

This clone was observed once. This rearrangement joins TRBV7-2 to TRBJ1-5; maybe TRBD1 (6 bases). Trimming shortened V by 6 bases and J by 3 bases, and 12 bases separated the two germline ends. Germline V lookup: CDR1 SGHTA, CDR2 FQGNSA. This CDR3 is built from 14 residues. The CDR3 DNA is TGTGCCAGCAGTCAGGACAGCATCAATCAGCCCCAGCATTTT. Encoded protein: CASSQDSINQPQHF.

The genes are TRBV2 and TRBJ1-1; 8 bases line up with TRBD1. Trimming took 7 bases from V and 2 from J; bases not matched to a gene: 6. This CDR3 has 14 residues. CDR1 is SNHLY, CDR2 FYNNEI, per germline. The CDR3, as DNA: TGTGCCAGCACGAGAACAGGGGGTAACACTGAAGCTTTCTTT. This encodes CASTRTGGNTEAFF.

V is TRBV18 and J is TRBJ1-5; D call uncertain. This CDR3 spans 15 amino acids. Germline V gene lookup returns CDR1 KGHSH and CDR2 LQKENI. V gave up 4 bases and J gave up 4 bases, with 14 bases separating them. As DNA, the CDR3 is TGTGCCAGCTCACTTGTCCCCCAGGAAAATCAGCCCCAGCATTTT. The encoded protein is CASSLVPQENQPQHF.